Presented here are 19 T cell receptor beta chains from one specimen sequenced in a study of monozygotic twins with inflammatory bowel disease (dated by TCRdb to between 2017 and 2020). Preparation of the library involved 5' RACE. Sequencing instrument: Illumina HiSeq 2500. TCRdb reprocessed the raw reads; every CDR3 protein sequence is a single record, and DNA is not supplied. The sample table on file contains around 370,000 distinct CDR3 sequences. Just over 2.5% of the sample is taken by the ten largest. What was sequenced was blood. The receptor set was obtained from a human donor with ulcerative colitis or Crohn's disease, or a healthy co-twin of an affected twin (not recorded which).

This sequence joins TRBV2 and TRBJ1-1. This CDR3 comprises 14 residues. From germline, CDR1 is SNHLY and CDR2 FYNNEI. This chain's CDR3 is CASRVQARDTEAFF. The whole variable domain, filled in from reference TRBV2 and TRBJ1-1, reads EPEVTQTPSHQVTQMGQEVILRCVPISNHLYFYWYRQILGQKVEFLVSFYNNEISEKSEIFDDQFSVERPDGSNFTLKIRSTKLEDSAMYFCASRVQARDTEAFFGQGTRLTVV.

The chain employs TRBV5-1 and TRBJ2-2; the D gene TCRdb calls, TRBD1, cannot be checked with no DNA. This CDR3 has 16 residues. Per the germline V gene, CDR1 is SGHRS and CDR2 is YFSETQ. The CDR3 here is CASSSVGQANTGELFF.

J is TRBJ1-2 and V is TRBV19; absent DNA, TCRdb's TRBD1 call cannot be checked. CDR1 is LNHDA and CDR2 is SQIVND in the germline V gene (reference sequence). This CDR3 has 12 residues. CDR3: CASRRTGGGYTF.

J is TRBJ2-4 and V is TRBV6-5. CDR1 is MNHEY, CDR2 SVGAGI, per germline. This CDR3 comprises 13 residues. CDR3 sequence: CASTLRWGNIQYF.

The chain has TRBV9 and TRBJ2-2; absent DNA, TCRdb's TRBD2 call cannot be checked. The CDR3 contains 17 residues. Germline V gene data show CDR1 as SGDLS and CDR2 as YYNGEE. The CDR3 protein is CASSVAPERGGTGELFF. The variable domain in full, completed from reference TRBV9 and TRBJ2-2, reads DSGVTQTPKHLITATGQRVTLRCSPRSGDLSVYWYQQSLDQGLQFLIQYYNGEERAKGNILERFSAQQFPDLHSELNLSSLELGDSALYFCASSVAPERGGTGELFFGEGSRLTVL.

The chain links TRBV15 to TRBJ2-3. The CDR3 covers 15 residues. Germline loops: CDR1 LNHNV, CDR2 YYDKDF (reference sequence). The CDR3 here is CATSRVRVARDTQYF.

This rearrangement joins TRBV5-1 to TRBJ1-2; TCRdb picks TRBD1, but there is no DNA to check that call. Germline loops: CDR1 SGHRS, CDR2 YFSETQ. This CDR3 comprises 17 residues. The CDR3 spells CASSLAMATGSFYGYTF. The variable domain in full, with the rest retrieved from reference TRBV5-1 and TRBJ1-2, is KAGVTQTPRYLIKTRGQQVTLSCSPISGHRSVSWYQQTPGQGLQFLFEYFSETQRNKGNFPGRFSGRQFSNSRSEMNVSTLELGDSALYLCASSLAMATGSFYGYTFGSGTRLTVV.

The chain joins TRBV21-1 to TRBJ2-1. TRBV21-1 is reported as a pseudogene. This CDR3 spans 12 amino acids. CDR3 amino acids: CASSKGGNFKIF.

The V call is TRBV6-2 or TRBV6-3, the J call TRBJ2-2. CDR1 is MNHEY, CDR2 SVGEGT, per germline. The CDR3 runs 15 residues. The CDR3 is CASSSTSFGTGELFF.

The chain combines TRBV9 with TRBJ1-6; TCRdb's assignment of TRBD1 cannot be checked, as there is no DNA. This CDR3 is 14 amino acids long. CDR1 and CDR2 (germline): SGDLS, YYNGEE. The CDR3 region is CASSFGTDNSPLHF.

V is TRBV6-5 and J is TRBJ2-5; TCRdb lists TRBD1, though no DNA is available to test this call. The CDR3 length is 13 residues. CDR1 MNHEY and CDR2 SVGAGI come from the germline V gene. The CDR3 reads CASSYAGAETQYF.

This sequence joins TRBV29-1 and TRBJ2-7; TCRdb's D call, TRBD1, is unchecked because there is no DNA. The CDR3 runs to 13 residues. Germline CDR1 and CDR2: SQVTM and ANQGSEA. The CDR3 is CSVETQGTYEQYF.

The chain carries TRBV18 and TRBJ2-2; as DNA is missing, the TRBD1 call by TCRdb cannot be tested. Per the germline V gene, CDR1 is KGHSH and CDR2 is LQKENI. The CDR3 spans 18 residues. CDR3 loop: CASSPPASVYPVTGELFF.

J is TRBJ2-5 and V is TRBV5-1; TCRdb picks TRBD1, but there is no DNA to check that call. The CDR3 runs 15 residues. Germline V gives CDR1 SGHRS, CDR2 YFSETQ. This chain's CDR3 is CASSSTGAPQETQYF.

V usage is TRBV7-9 and J usage is TRBJ2-7; TCRdb reports TRBD2, a call that lacks DNA to check it against. The germline CDR1 and CDR2 sequences are SEHNR and FQNEAQ (reference sequence). The CDR3 runs to 16 residues. The CDR3 loop is CASSLGRTSGVYEQYF.

V and J are TRBV4-3 and TRBJ1-2; TCRdb designates TRBD1, a call that cannot be tested without DNA. Germline CDR1 LGHNA, CDR2 YSLEER. The CDR3 extends over 17 amino acids. CDR3 sequence reads: CASSQDPTGAANYGYTF.

The rearrangement joins TRBV10-3 to TRBJ2-3; TCRdb selects TRBD1, and the lack of DNA leaves this call unchecked. Germline assignment: CDR1 ENHRY and CDR2 SYGVKD. This CDR3 comprises 13 residues. CDR3 in amino acids: CAIGQAGQDTQYF.

V gene TRBV6-1 combines with J gene TRBJ1-3; TCRdb picks TRBD1, but there is no DNA to check that call. Per germline, CDR1 MNHNS and CDR2 SASEGT. The CDR3 totals 14 residues. The CDR3 loop reads CASYRGISGNTIYF.

The chain joins TRBV6-1 to TRBJ2-1; TCRdb's D call of TRBD1 is untestable without DNA. The germline V gene encodes CDR1 MNHNS and CDR2 SASEGT. This CDR3 region has 14 residues. CDR3 sequence: CASSRDRGHNEQFF.